This T cell receptor beta chain was obtained from a study of blood T cell repertoires in COVID-19. Study-level background: Whether acute or convalescent, the COVID-19 samples came from the United States, Italy and Spain. Sources were T cells, B-cell-depleted T cells, or PBMCs; the material itself was cDNA or gDNA.

The V and J ends lost 7 bases and 1 base respectively, with 11 bases between them. CDR3 length: 14 amino acids. Germline V lookup: CDR1 LNHDA, CDR2 SQIVND (reference sequence). How the authors handled the data: Estimation of nucleated cell counts was performed using reference gene primer amplification. TCRdb's table, derived via immunoSEQ multiplex PCR, lists solely in-frame clones and lacks some. V and J calls and clone size are as listed in that table; D and trimming were resolved from the DNA. Of some 120,000 clones listed, around 89% are singletons. The source is a man aged 50-60 years with acute or convalescent COVID-19. The J gene is TRBJ1-5, the V gene TRBV19; D ambiguous. Sequenced sample: peripheral blood. CDR3 sequence: CASKHVASNQPQHF. DNA of the CDR3: TGTGCCAGTAAACACGTAGCCAGCAATCAGCCCCAGCATTTT.